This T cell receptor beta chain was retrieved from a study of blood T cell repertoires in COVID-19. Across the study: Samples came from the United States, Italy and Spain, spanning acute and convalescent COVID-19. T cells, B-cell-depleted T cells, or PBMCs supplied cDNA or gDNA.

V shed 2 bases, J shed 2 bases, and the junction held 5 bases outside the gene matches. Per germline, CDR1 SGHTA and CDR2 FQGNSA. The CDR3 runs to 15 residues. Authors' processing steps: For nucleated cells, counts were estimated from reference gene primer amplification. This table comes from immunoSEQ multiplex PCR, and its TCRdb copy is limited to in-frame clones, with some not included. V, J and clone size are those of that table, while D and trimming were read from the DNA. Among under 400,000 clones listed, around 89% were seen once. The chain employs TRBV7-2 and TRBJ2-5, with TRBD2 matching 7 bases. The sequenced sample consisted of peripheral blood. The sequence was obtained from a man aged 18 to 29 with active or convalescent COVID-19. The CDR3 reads CASSLSGRGQETQYF. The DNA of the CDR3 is TGTGCCAGCAGCTTATCAGGGCGGGGGCAAGAGACCCAGTACTTC.